The 2 T cell receptor beta chains given below trace back to one sample, sequenced in a study of Graves' ophthalmopathy and Graves' hyperthyroidism. RNA transcripts served as template for amplifying TCR beta CDR3 sequences. The first round was an RT-PCR with HTBI primers, and the second round was a multiplex PCR. TCRdb reanalysed the multiplex PCR reads using MiXCR and keeps one entry per CDR3 protein. The repertoire has roughly 350,000 distinct CDR3 sequences, 15% to 20% of them found once; the top ten carry roughly 2.4%. The sample taken for sequencing was peripheral blood. The receptors here all came from an adult woman with stable Graves' hyperthyroidism.

This clonotype was counted ten times or more. The gene calls are TRBV19 and TRBJ1-1; D uncertain. V was cut by 7 bases and J by 4 bases, with 10 bases left in between. The CDR3 sequence is 12 residues long. Germline-derived CDR1 and CDR2 are LNHDA and SQIVND (reference sequence). CDR3 sequence (DNA): TGTGCCAGTAAGACGAGGAGCACTGAAGCTTTCTTT. This sequence encodes CASKTRSTEAFF.

This clonotype was counted at least ten times. The rearrangement links TRBV6-5 to TRBJ2-5; D possibly corresponds to TRBD2 (5 bases). The CDR3 runs to 17 residues. The germline V gene encodes CDR1 MNHEY and CDR2 SVGAGI. V was trimmed by 2 bases and J by 1 base, leaving 17 bases between them. The CDR3 sequence: CASSYASGGGSQETQYF. CDR3 sequence (DNA): TGTGCCAGCAGTTACGCTTCGGGTGGCGGGTCCCAAGAGACCCAGTACTTC.